A selection of T cell receptor beta chains follows, all from one sample in a study of cytomegalovirus exposure and HLA in healthy donors. Sequencing was performed with immunoSEQ multiplex PCR; in TCRdb, only in-frame clones are kept and a portion is missing. The sample has about 190,000 clones, 70% to 90% seen once. Sample: PBMCs. The receptors derive from a male donor in good health and CMV-seronegative. Both conserved end residues are part of each CDR3. Each record gives: V gene, J gene, CDR3 protein.

V gene: TRBV6-1
J gene: TRBJ2-3
CDR3 protein: CASSAILAVDLADTQYF

V gene: TRBV7-9
J gene: TRBJ1-4
CDR3 protein: CASSADRVKEKLFF

V gene: TRBV7-9
J gene: TRBJ2-7
CDR3 protein: CASSPPAAVITYEQYF

V gene: TRBV19
J gene: TRBJ2-1
CDR3 protein: CASSMVGGSSYNEQFF

V gene: TRBV5-4
J gene: TRBJ2-7
CDR3 protein: CASSVEGLAGREQYF

V gene: TRBV25-1
J gene: TRBJ1-3
CDR3 protein: CASSVGRTFSGNTIYF

V gene: TRBV29-1
J gene: TRBJ2-3
CDR3 protein: CSARGQPFTDTQYF

V gene: TRBV2
J gene: TRBJ2-3
CDR3 protein: CASRSGTADTQYF

V gene: TRBV7-3
J gene: TRBJ2-3
CDR3 protein: CASSSRTGLSTDTQYF

V gene: TRBV14
J gene: TRBJ1-4
CDR3 protein: CASSWRLGEKLFF

V gene: TRBV15
J gene: TRBJ2-1
CDR3 protein: CATSRPSSYNEQFF

V gene: TRBV28
J gene: TRBJ1-1
CDR3 protein: CASTDRDPVTEAFF

V gene: TRBV7-6
J gene: TRBJ2-3
CDR3 protein: CASSLGAGSRSDTQYF

V gene: TRBV11-3
J gene: TRBJ2-7
CDR3 protein: CASSLGGERGEQYF

V gene: TRBV28
J gene: TRBJ1-2
CDR3 protein: CASNPGGVRDYGYTF

V gene: TRBV2
J gene: TRBJ2-3
CDR3 protein: CASSDYLYEQYF

V gene: TRBV9
J gene: TRBJ2-5
CDR3 protein: CASSLGGTSGAQETQYF

V gene: TRBV5-1
J gene: TRBJ1-1
CDR3 protein: CASSIPTGNTEAFF

V gene: TRBV18
J gene: TRBJ2-1
CDR3 protein: CASSPIAVTLDEQFF

V gene: TRBV7-8
J gene: TRBJ2-2
CDR3 protein: CALTGGPGTGELFF

V gene: TRBV9
J gene: TRBJ2-3
CDR3 protein: CASSVEPGIDTQYF

V gene: TRBV5-4
J gene: TRBJ1-2
CDR3 protein: CASSSPNYGYTF

V gene: TRBV9
J gene: TRBJ2-7
CDR3 protein: CASSVSFGSRAHEQYF

V gene: TRBV14
J gene: TRBJ2-2
CDR3 protein: CASSRDSGSGSTGELFF

V gene: TRBV2
J gene: TRBJ2-2
CDR3 protein: CASIQRDANTGELFF

V gene: TRBV28
J gene: TRBJ1-5
CDR3 protein: CASCPGAKPQHF

V gene: TRBV19
J gene: TRBJ2-5
CDR3 protein: CASTPGAGGQETQYF

V gene: TRBV11-2
J gene: TRBJ1-2
CDR3 protein: CASSFRGADYGYTF

V gene: TRBV7-2
J gene: TRBJ2-1
CDR3 protein: CASSPTGTKPYNEQFF

V gene: TRBV29-1
J gene: TRBJ1-2
CDR3 protein: CSVDIGTGDSGGYPF

V gene: TRBV10-3
J gene: TRBJ2-1
CDR3 protein: CAISPSHSGRASHEQFF

V gene: TRBV11-2
J gene: TRBJ2-7
CDR3 protein: CASSLVRQVLYF

V gene: TRBV6-5
J gene: TRBJ2-7
CDR3 protein: CASSYSETGSSYEQYF

V gene: TRBV7-9
J gene: TRBJ1-3
CDR3 protein: CASSLGGKYSGNTIYF

V gene: TRBV15
J gene: TRBJ1-1
CDR3 protein: CATSRTGNEAFF

V gene: TRBV28
J gene: TRBJ1-2
CDR3 protein: CASNQGGGLYGYTF

V gene: TRBV4-1
J gene: TRBJ2-3
CDR3 protein: CASSHPRDRDTDTQYF

V gene: TRBV7-9
J gene: TRBJ1-3
CDR3 protein: CASSPRQGSVNTIYF

V gene: TRBV7-9
J gene: TRBJ2-3
CDR3 protein: CASSLTGEKTDTQYF

V gene: TRBV30
J gene: TRBJ2-5
CDR3 protein: CAWSVGTGGFETQYF

V gene: TRBV9
J gene: TRBJ2-1
CDR3 protein: CASSVGASGGLSYNEQFF

V gene: TRBV30
J gene: TRBJ2-3
CDR3 protein: CAWSVRPGGGVRTDTQYF

V gene: TRBV19
J gene: TRBJ2-3
CDR3 protein: CASRNTDTQYF

V gene: TRBV19
J gene: TRBJ1-1
CDR3 protein: CASSIGASGHLTEAFF

V gene: TRBV19
J gene: TRBJ2-7
CDR3 protein: CASSSLFRTSGNEQYF

V gene: TRBV14
J gene: TRBJ2-2
CDR3 protein: CASSLHQAGVTGELFF

V gene: TRBV2
J gene: TRBJ2-7
CDR3 protein: CASSEAGYEQYF

V gene: TRBV11-1
J gene: TRBJ2-7
CDR3 protein: CASSSLGGTYYEQYF

V gene: TRBV5-1
J gene: TRBJ1-5
CDR3 protein: CASSPTPESNQPQHF

V gene: TRBV28
J gene: TRBJ2-7
CDR3 protein: CASGGSSYEQYF

V gene: TRBV7-3
J gene: TRBJ2-7
CDR3 protein: CASSRTGGSGEQYF

V gene: TRBV20-1
J gene: TRBJ2-7
CDR3 protein: CSAEQGYEQYF